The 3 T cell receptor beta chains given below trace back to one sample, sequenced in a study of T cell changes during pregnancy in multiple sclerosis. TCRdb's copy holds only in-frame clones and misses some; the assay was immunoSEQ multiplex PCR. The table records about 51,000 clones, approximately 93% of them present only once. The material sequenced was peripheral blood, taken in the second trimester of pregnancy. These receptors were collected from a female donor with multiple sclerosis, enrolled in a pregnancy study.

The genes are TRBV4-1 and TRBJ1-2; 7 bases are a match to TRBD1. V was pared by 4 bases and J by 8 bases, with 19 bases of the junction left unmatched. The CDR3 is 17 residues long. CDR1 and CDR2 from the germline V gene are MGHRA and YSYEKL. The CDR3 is CASSRSTEGGGIEGYTF. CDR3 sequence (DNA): TGCGCCAGCAGCCGAAGTACCGAAGGAGGGGGCATTGAGGGCTACACCTTC.

The CDR3 loop reads CASSLVLALNTGELFF. CDR3 nucleotide sequence: TGTGCCAGCAGCTTAGTCCTAGCTTTGAACACCGGGGAGCTGTTTTTT. V usage is TRBV7-9 and J usage is TRBJ2-2, with D maybe TRBD2 (5 bases). This CDR3 is 16 amino acids long. Germline CDR1 and CDR2: SEHNR and FQNEAQ (reference sequence). The V and J ends lost 1 base and 1 base respectively, with 10 bases between them.

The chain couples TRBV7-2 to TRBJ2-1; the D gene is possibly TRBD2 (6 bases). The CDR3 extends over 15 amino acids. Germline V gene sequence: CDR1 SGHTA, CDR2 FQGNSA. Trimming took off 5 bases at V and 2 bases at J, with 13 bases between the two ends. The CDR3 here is CASSPRGGAYNEQFF. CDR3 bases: TGTGCCAGCAGCCCTCGAGGAGGGGCCTACAATGAGCAGTTCTTC.